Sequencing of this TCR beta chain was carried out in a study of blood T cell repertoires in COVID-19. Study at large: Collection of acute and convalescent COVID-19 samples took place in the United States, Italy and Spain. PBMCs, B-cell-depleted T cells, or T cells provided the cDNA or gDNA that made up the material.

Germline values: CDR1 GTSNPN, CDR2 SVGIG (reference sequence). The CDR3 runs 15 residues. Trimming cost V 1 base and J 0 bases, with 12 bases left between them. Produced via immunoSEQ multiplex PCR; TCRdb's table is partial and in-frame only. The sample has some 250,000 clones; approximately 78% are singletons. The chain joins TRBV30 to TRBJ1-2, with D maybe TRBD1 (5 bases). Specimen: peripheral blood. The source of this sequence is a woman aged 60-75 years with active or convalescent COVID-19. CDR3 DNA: TGTGCCTGGAGTGAGCCCGGGGGAGCTAACTATGGCTACACCTTC. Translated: CAWSEPGGANYGYTF.